This entry describes one T cell receptor (beta chain). The data stem from a study of blood T cell repertoires in COVID-19. For the study at large: COVID-19 samples collected from the United States, Italy and Spain covered acute and convalescent phases. PBMCs, B-cell-depleted T cells, or T cells provided the cDNA or gDNA that made up the material.

CDR1 is LGHNA and CDR2 is YNFKEQ in the germline V gene. J was trimmed by 7 bases and V by 1 base; bases with no gene match: 8. This CDR3 is 15 amino acids long. Original analysis: Amplification from reference gene primers served as the basis for estimated nucleated cell counts. Some clones are missing from TCRdb's copy, which holds only in-frame ones; the method was immunoSEQ multiplex PCR. V and J calls and clone size are those listed in that table; D and trimming were worked out from the DNA. The table lists 30,000 to 45,000 clones, about 91% of them singletons. The chain links TRBV4-2 to TRBJ2-7; 9 nucleotides match TRBD2. The sequenced sample consisted of peripheral blood. The TCR comes from a human donor in a cohort sampled during active COVID-19. As DNA, the CDR3 is TGTGCCAGCAGCCAAGTGGGAAGCGGGAGGCCTGAGCAGTACTTC. Its protein is CASSQVGSGRPEQYF.